This passage covers 29 T cell receptor beta chains from one sample sequenced in a study of metastatic and nonmetastatic thyroid tumors. MiXCR reprocessed the PCR reads for TCRdb. The sample contains 13,000 to 15,000 clones, 25% to 30% of which appear only once. Thyroid surgery had not been preceded by any treatment in any patient. The sequenced sample consisted of blood. The receptor set was obtained from a female donor with papillary thyroid cancer or a benign thyroid nodule (not recorded which). Some clones in this sample may be carry-over from other donors' samples.

By frequency in the sample, this clone is medium-sized (0.01 to 0.1%). The chain carries TRBV6-1 and TRBJ2-5, with D possibly being TRBD2 (6 bases). The CDR3 consists of 14 residues. The V end lost 4 bases, the J end lost 4 bases, and 13 bases lay between the germline ends. CDR1 is MNHNS and CDR2 is SASEGT in the germline V gene. CDR3 loop: CASSGGLGGETQYF. CDR3 DNA sequence: TGTGCCAGCAGTGGGGGACTCGGGGGAGAGACCCAGTACTTC.

Within the sample, this clone is medium-sized. The rearrangement links TRBV12-3 or TRBV12-4 to TRBJ2-1; unclear D gene. The V and J ends lost 3 bases and 9 bases respectively, with 9 bases between them. This CDR3 has 12 amino acids. This chain's CDR3 is CASSFDGVEQFF. The CDR3, as DNA: TGTGCCAGCAGTTTCGATGGGGTTGAGCAGTTCTTC.

In its sample, this clone ranks as medium-sized (0.01 to 0.1%). This chain joins TRBV12-3 or TRBV12-4 and TRBJ2-7; D gene ambiguous. Between the trimmed V and J ends, which lost 4 bases and 5 bases, there was a span of 18 bases. The CDR3 loop spans 15 amino acids. The CDR3 reads CASSSSGPVSDEQYF. In nucleotides, the CDR3 is TGTGCCAGCAGTTCCTCCGGCCCCGTTTCCGACGAGCAGTACTTC.

Written as DNA, the CDR3 is TGTGCCAGCAGTTACTCCCCGGTGAGCTACGAGCAGTACTTC. Protein product: CASSYSPVSYEQYF. V is TRBV6-5 and J is TRBJ2-7, with D uncertain. Germline CDR1 is MNHEY and CDR2 is SVGAGI. The CDR3 sequence is 14 residues long. Trimming cost V 0 bases and J 3 bases, with 9 bases left between them.

Ten or more counts support this clone. The genes are TRBV12-3 or TRBV12-4 and TRBJ1-1, with TRBD1 identical over 7 bases. The CDR3 is 15 amino acids. With 2 bases clipped from V and 1 base from J, the junction kept 4 bases outside the gene matches. Here the CDR3 reads CASSLRGQQNTEAFF. In nucleotides, the CDR3 is TGTGCCAGCAGTTTACGGGGACAGCAGAACACTGAAGCTTTCTTT.

This clone rates as medium-sized. V gene TRBV7-2 combines with J gene TRBJ2-1; D is ambiguous. The CDR3 loop spans 12 amino acids. In germline, CDR1 is SGHTA, CDR2 FQGNSA. Trimming left V 4 bases short and J 10 bases short, with 11 bases between. Here the CDR3 DNA reads TGTGCCAGCAGCTCCTATAGTGGGGAGCAGTTCTTC. This codes for CASSSYSGEQFF.

This clone was picked up a small number of times. In DNA, the CDR3 is TGTGCCAGCAGTGAGGGACAGGGGGCTAACTATGGCTACACCTTC. This translates into CASSEGQGANYGYTF. The V and J genes are TRBV6-1 and TRBJ1-2, with 11 positions matching TRBD1. Looked up from germline, CDR1 is MNHNS and CDR2 is SASEGT. The junction had 0 bases not matched to a gene; V was cut back by 3 bases and J by 0 bases. The CDR3 sequence is 15 residues long.

The J gene is TRBJ2-5, the V gene TRBV20-1; 10 bases align to TRBD2. J lost 0 bases, V lost 0 bases, and 4 bases had no gene match. CDR1 is DFQATT, CDR2 SNEGSKA, per germline (reference sequence). The CDR3 sequence is 16 residues long. In DNA form, the CDR3 reads TGCAGTGCTAGAGATTGGCTAGCGGGAGACCAAGAGACCCAGTACTTC. Protein product: CSARDWLAGDQETQYF.

This clone appeared many times. The V gene is TRBV25-1, the J gene TRBJ2-2; 11 bases fit TRBD1. With V trimmed by 4 bases and J by 7 bases, 5 bases remained unmatched. Looked up from germline, CDR1 is MGHDK and CDR2 is SYGVNS. The CDR3 loop spans 15 amino acids. CDR3 coding DNA: TGTGCCAGCAGTGCGGACAGGGGGCGATTCGGGGAGCTGTTTTTT. This encodes CASSADRGRFGELFF.

Judged by abundance, this clone is medium-sized. This chain joins TRBV6-2 or TRBV6-3 and TRBJ2-2; no definite D call. The CDR3 loop spans 14 amino acids. Germline assignment: CDR1 MNHEY and CDR2 SVGEGT. The ends were cut back, 5 bases at V and 0 bases at J, with 7 bases in the middle. Written as DNA, the CDR3 is TGTGCCAGCAGTAAACATACGAACACCGGGGAGCTGTTTTTT. Its translation: CASSKHTNTGELFF.

As regards this clone: Because it lacks the conserved phenylalanine or tryptophan at the end, this CDR3 is likely a read error. This rearrangement joins TRBV3-1 to TRBJ2-1, with 10 bases that match TRBD2. This CDR3 is 15 amino acids long. In germline, CDR1 is LGHDT, CDR2 YNNKEL (reference sequence). Germline trimming cut 5 bases from V and 7 bases from J; bases unmatched to any gene: 8. CDR3 region: CASSKGLAGGNEQFL. The CDR3 DNA sequence: TGTGCCAGCAGCAAAGGGTTAGCGGGGGGTAATGAGCAGTTCTTA.

This clone was observed a single time. This chain links TRBV20-1 with TRBJ2-7; TRBD2 matches 13 bases. Germline V CDR1 and CDR2: DFQATT, SNEGSKA (reference sequence). This CDR3 spans 16 amino acids. V shed 6 bases and J 4 bases; nucleotides not matched to a gene: 12. In DNA, the CDR3 is TGCAGTGCAGAAGCCCCGGGACTAGCGGGATTGTACGAGCAGTACTTC. Translated, it gives CSAEAPGLAGLYEQYF.

This clone has a count of ten or more. The CDR3 loop reads CAWMAGVNEKLFF. The CDR3 DNA sequence: TGTGCCTGGATGGCGGGGGTTAATGAAAAACTGTTTTTT. The rearrangement uses TRBV30 and TRBJ1-4, with D perhaps matching TRBD1 (5 bases). V lost 4 bases and J 4 bases, leaving 10 bases between the germline ends. This CDR3 has 13 residues. Germline CDR1 GTSNPN, CDR2 SVGIG (reference sequence).

This clone qualifies as medium-sized. The chain is built from TRBV12-3 or TRBV12-4 and TRBJ2-6; D remains ambiguous. The CDR3 length is 15 residues. Trimming cost V 6 bases and J 0 bases, with 9 bases left between them. CDR3 nucleotides: TGTGCCAGCAGCCTGACAAGCTCTGGGGCCAACGTCCTGACTTTC. This encodes CASSLTSSGANVLTF.

Sample share makes this clone medium-sized. The gene calls are TRBV19 and TRBJ1-4; D unclear. The germline V and J ends were trimmed by 5 bases and 8 bases, with 21 bases remaining between them. CDR1 LNHDA and CDR2 SQIVND come from the germline V gene (reference sequence). There are 16 residues in the CDR3. CDR3 sequence reads: CASSPRDLGWEEKLFF. The CDR3 nucleotides are TGTGCCAGTAGTCCACGAGACTTAGGGTGGGAAGAAAAACTGTTTTTT.

This clone has just a few counts. The chain has TRBV5-1 and TRBJ2-7, with D unresolved. The CDR3 is 14 residues long. CDR1 and CDR2 (germline): SGHRS, YFSETQ. The V gene lost 3 bases and the J gene lost 0 bases, with 10 bases spanning the gap. CDR3 nucleotide sequence: TGCGCCAGCAGCTCCCCCGTCGGCTCCTACGAGCAGTACTTC. Its translation: CASSSPVGSYEQYF.

V usage is TRBV9 and J usage is TRBJ2-7; 8 bases are a match to TRBD2. The J segment lost 7 bases and the V segment lost 3 bases, leaving 12 bases of the junction unmatched. The CDR3 runs 15 residues. Germline values: CDR1 SGDLS, CDR2 YYNGEE. The CDR3 bases are TGTGCCAGCAGCGCTTGGACTAGCACACAAGGGGAGCAGTACTTC. Amino acid sequence: CASSAWTSTQGEQYF.

CDR3 residues: CASSLAVQGASGNQPQHF. The CDR3 DNA reads as TGTGCCAGCAGCTTAGCGGTACAGGGGGCAAGTGGCAATCAGCCCCAGCATTTT. The chain links TRBV7-2 to TRBJ1-5; the match to TRBD1 covers 9 bases. This CDR3 comprises 18 residues. The J segment lost 2 bases and the V segment lost 0 bases, leaving 8 bases of the junction unmatched. CDR1 is SGHTA, CDR2 FQGNSA, per germline.

V is TRBV19 and J is TRBJ2-1; possibly TRBD1 for D (7 bases). The CDR3 spans 12 residues. Trimming stripped 8 bases from V and 8 bases from J, with 13 bases between. CDR1 is LNHDA, CDR2 SQIVND, per germline (reference sequence). DNA for the CDR3: TGTGCCAGTGCTGACAGGGAGGATGAGCAGTTCTTC. This codes for CASADREDEQFF.

The chain links TRBV19 to TRBJ1-4; D gene uncertain. CDR3 length equals 14 residues. Germline V gene lookup returns CDR1 LNHDA and CDR2 SQIVND (reference sequence). Trimming took off 7 bases at V and 12 bases at J, with 21 bases between the two ends. The DNA of the CDR3 is TGTGCCAGTACGTTGCAAGAGTGGCGGGCGGAACTGTTTTTT. Translating it yields CASTLQEWRAELFF.

This clone was counted only a few times. This chain uses TRBV11-2 with TRBJ1-6, with D perhaps matching TRBD1 (5 bases). The CDR3 runs to 18 residues. CDR1 and CDR2 (germline): SGHAT, FQNNGV. V was shortened by 5 bases and J by 0 bases, with 17 bases between the two germline ends. The chain's CDR3 is CASSPSRGVGSYNSPLHF. CDR3 nucleotide sequence: TGTGCCAGCAGCCCAAGCCGAGGGGTGGGCTCCTATAATTCACCCCTCCACTTT.

This clone was observed many times. The CDR3 region is CASSLDIGQGVTGELFF. The DNA of the CDR3 is TGTGCCAGCAGCTTGGATATCGGGCAGGGAGTCACCGGGGAGCTGTTTTTT. The chain is built from TRBV5-4 and TRBJ2-2; D possibly uses TRBD1 or TRBD2 (5 bases each). Germline V gene lookup returns CDR1 SGHNT and CDR2 YYREEE (reference sequence). The CDR3 sequence is 17 residues long. Trimming removed 0 bases from V and 4 bases from J, with 16 bases in between. Filled out from reference TRBV5-4 and TRBJ2-2, the complete variable domain reads ETGVTQSPTHLIKTRGQQVTLRCSSQSGHNTVSWYQQALGQGPQFIFQYYREEENGRGNFPPRFSGLQFPNYSSELNVNALELDDSALYLCASSLDIGQGVTGELFFGEGSRLTVL.

This clone was seen many times. This chain links TRBV5-6 with TRBJ1-3, with D hard to call. Trimming shortened V by 4 bases and J by 0 bases, and 11 bases separated the two germline ends. Germline-derived CDR1 and CDR2 are SGHDT and YYEEEE. CDR3 length: 15 residues. The CDR3 DNA is TGTGCCAGCAGCACCGGTCCCTCCTCTGGAAACACCATATATTTT. Translation gives CASSTGPSSGNTIYF.

As concerns this clone: A read error is likely, as this CDR3 ends without the conserved phenylalanine or tryptophan. CDR3 sequence (DNA): TGTGCCATCAGTCAGGGGCGTACGAAAGCTTTCGTT. It encodes CAISQGRTKAFV. The V gene is TRBV6-2 or TRBV6-3, the J gene TRBJ1-1; TRBD1 is a possible D gene (6 bases). In germline, CDR1 is MNHEY, CDR2 SVGEGT. The CDR3 has 12 residues.

This clone occurred once. The chain joins TRBV20-1 to TRBJ2-1, with D possibly being TRBD2 (6 bases). The germline gives CDR1 DFQATT, CDR2 SNEGSKA (reference sequence). Trimming removed 2 bases at V and 3 bases at J, with 11 bases between. CDR3 size: 14 residues. The CDR3 region is CSARSPSDYNEQFF. CDR3 coding DNA: TGCAGTGCTAGATCGCCTAGCGACTACAATGAGCAGTTCTTC.

This sequence joins TRBV3-1 and TRBJ2-2; unclear D gene. The CDR3 is 16 residues long. Germline CDR1 LGHDT, CDR2 YNNKEL (reference sequence). Trimming left V 4 bases short and J 2 bases short, with 14 bases between. CDR3 loop: CASSPRAWANTGELFF. CDR3 coding DNA: TGTGCCAGCAGCCCCCGGGCCTGGGCAAACACCGGGGAGCTGTTTTTT.

This clone is judged medium-sized. This chain joins TRBV6-2 or TRBV6-3 and TRBJ2-1, with no clear D. Trimming took 0 bases from V and 7 from J, leaving 10 bases between them. CDR1 and CDR2 from the germline V gene are MNHEY and SVGEGT. The CDR3 is 14 amino acids. The CDR3 DNA follows: TGTGCCAGCAGTTACTCGGATCAGAGGAATGAGCAGTTCTTC. As protein: CASSYSDQRNEQFF.

This chain links TRBV3-1 with TRBJ2-7, with unresolved D. This CDR3 spans 12 amino acids. The V end was cut by 4 bases, the J end by 6 bases, with 10 bases between. The V gene's germline CDR1 is LGHDT and CDR2 YNNKEL (reference sequence). Here the CDR3 DNA reads TGTGCCAGCAGCCGGATACCTCTCGAGCAGTACTTC. Translating gives CASSRIPLEQYF.

This clone was counted ten times or more. The rearrangement joins TRBV7-9 to TRBJ1-5, with D uncertain. Trimming took 2 bases from V and 6 from J, leaving 11 bases between them. In germline, CDR1 is SEHNR, CDR2 FQNEAQ (reference sequence). CDR3 length: 14 residues. DNA for the CDR3: TGTGCCAGCAGCTTACGGGGATCGAGTCAGCCCCAGCATTTT. It yields the protein CASSLRGSSQPQHF.